The rows below give T cell receptor beta chains drawn from one sample of a study of monozygotic twins with inflammatory bowel disease. One entry per CDR3 protein, without DNA, is what TCRdb gives after re-calling the 5' RACE reads. The sample holds approximately 420,000 distinct CDR3 sequences. The specimen was blood. Receptor source: a human donor with ulcerative colitis or Crohn's disease, or a healthy co-twin of an affected twin (not recorded which). Both conserved end residues are part of each CDR3.

v_call	j_call	cdr3_aa
TRBV4-3	TRBJ2-1	CASSQDYSGRATEQFF
TRBV29-1	TRBJ1-2	CSVSSSTGSYGYTF
TRBV9	TRBJ2-4	CASSQGWSTGNIQYF
TRBV6-1	TRBJ1-4	CASSRTGIETLFF
TRBV5-1	TRBJ2-1	CASSLPRDEQFF
TRBV5-4	TRBJ2-1	CASSLAGTSGHNEQFF
TRBV12-3/TRBV12-4	TRBJ2-4	CASTRTSGGQQYF
TRBV7-9	TRBJ1-6	CASSLEAPGYNSPLHF
TRBV29-1	TRBJ1-2	CSVERTNRGNYGYTF
TRBV11-2	TRBJ1-1	CASSLSTGGFSEAFF
TRBV2	TRBJ1-2	CASSEGVRYGYTF
TRBV12-5	TRBJ1-2	CASEDSGGYTF
TRBV5-1	TRBJ2-1	CASAGQGFNEQFF
TRBV6-1	TRBJ1-5	CASKGQGLGNQPQHF
TRBV11-2	TRBJ2-7	CASRQTGTYEQYF
TRBV15	TRBJ1-6	CATSRDPSAARNNSPLHF
TRBV4-3	TRBJ2-3	CASSQDLYGSGPDTQYF
TRBV6-5	TRBJ1-1	CASSYSYDRVRTEAFF
TRBV7-9	TRBJ2-3	CASSKPGGWSTDTQYF
TRBV3-1	TRBJ2-5	CATSEGGETQYF
TRBV5-1	TRBJ1-1	CASGGTVNTEAFF
TRBV10-1	TRBJ2-1	CASSEPDRPRQFF
TRBV15	TRBJ2-3	CATSTRQPADTQYF
TRBV19	TRBJ1-5	CASCHRGPNQPQHF
TRBV24-1	TRBJ2-2	CATSDPNTGELFF
TRBV12-3/TRBV12-4	TRBJ2-4	CASSPGGRVNIQYF
TRBV6-5	TRBJ2-5	CASAGGRLETQYF
TRBV30	TRBJ1-2	CAWSVLQGYNYGYTF
TRBV15	TRBJ2-1	CATSRDLGVINEQFF
TRBV6-5	TRBJ2-1	CASSSAGQGRNEQFF
TRBV30	TRBJ2-7	CAWTILAGPGEQYF
TRBV5-1	TRBJ2-2	CASSSRLAGIPSNTGELFF
TRBV19	TRBJ2-6	CASSSTGLAAGANVLTF